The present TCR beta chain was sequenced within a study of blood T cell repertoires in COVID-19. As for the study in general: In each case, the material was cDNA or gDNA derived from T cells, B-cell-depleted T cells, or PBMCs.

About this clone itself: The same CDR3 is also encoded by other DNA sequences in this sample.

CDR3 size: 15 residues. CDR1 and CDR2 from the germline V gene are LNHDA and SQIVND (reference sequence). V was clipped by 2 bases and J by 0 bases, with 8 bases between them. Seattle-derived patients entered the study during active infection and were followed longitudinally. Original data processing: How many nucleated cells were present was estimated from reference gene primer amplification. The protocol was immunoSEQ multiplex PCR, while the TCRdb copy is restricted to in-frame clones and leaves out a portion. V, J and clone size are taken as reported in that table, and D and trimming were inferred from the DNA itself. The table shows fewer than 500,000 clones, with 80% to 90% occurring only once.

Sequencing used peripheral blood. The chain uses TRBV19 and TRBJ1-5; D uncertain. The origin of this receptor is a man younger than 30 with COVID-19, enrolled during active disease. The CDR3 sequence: CASSITGYSNQPQHF. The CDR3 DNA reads TGTGCCAGTAGTATAACGGGTTATAGCAATCAGCCCCAGCATTTT.